Reported below is one TCR beta chain. Antigen unknown. V was cut by 6 bases and J by 3 bases, with 13 bases left in between. CDR3 size: 14 residues. CDR1 is SGHTA, CDR2 FQGNSA, per germline. This record belongs to a study of post-analysis software for immune sequencing data. Study findings and constraints: By F measure, samples from a shared preparation batch strongly co-clustered. In patients, about 5 TRBV segments were more frequent than in controls, with TRBV5-6, TRBV5-1 and TRBV20-1 among them. The normalized Chao1 diversity of multiple sclerosis patients was significantly lower than that of controls.

Included in the TCR beta cDNA libraries were unique molecular identifiers. TCRdb processed the PCR reads anew with MiXCR; each CDR3 protein has one entry. The data show some 800,000 distinct CDR3 sequences, around 45% seen once. This chain joins TRBV7-2 and TRBJ2-3; a weak D match, TRBD1 (6 bases). The sample was blood. The TCR comes from a girl under 18 with multiple sclerosis. CDR3 amino acids: CASSLVRGTDTQYF. The CDR3 DNA reads as TGTGCCAGCAGTTTGGTAAGGGGGACAGATACGCAGTATTTT.